This T cell receptor (beta chain) comes out of a study of CD8 T cells in Susac syndrome. Reverse transcription of about 0.45 to 1 ug RNA used random hexamers. Amplification of the TCR beta CDR3 was carried out by immunoSEQ multiplex PCR, which spanned a total of 54 Vbeta and 13 Jbeta segments. MiXCR, run by TCRdb on the immunoSEQ multiplex PCR reads, gives a single entry per CDR3 protein. Among some 190,000 distinct CDR3 sequences listed, around 95% were seen once. The germline V gene has CDR1 SGHRS and CDR2 YFSETQ. V lost 4 bases and J lost 4; bases outside the gene matches: 7. This CDR3 is built from 14 residues. Negative isolation was applied to CD8+ and CD4+ T cells, and FACS enrichment was applied to TEMRA cells.

The receptor comes from a human donor with multiple sclerosis. The chain recombines TRBV5-1 with TRBJ1-2, with 7 bases fitting TRBD1. Specimen: CD4+ T cells from PBMCs. The CDR3 sequence is CASSVRGQTYGYTF. The CDR3 coding sequence is TGCGCCAGCAGCGTCCGGGGACAGACCTATGGCTACACCTTC.